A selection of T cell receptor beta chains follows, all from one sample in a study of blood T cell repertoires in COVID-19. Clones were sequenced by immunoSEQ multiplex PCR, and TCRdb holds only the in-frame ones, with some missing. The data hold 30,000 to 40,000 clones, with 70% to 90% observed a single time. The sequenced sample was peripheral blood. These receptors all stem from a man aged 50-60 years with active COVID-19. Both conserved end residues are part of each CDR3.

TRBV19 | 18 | CASSILSIGQAGADTQYF
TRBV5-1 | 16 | CASSWGTGIVNTEAFF
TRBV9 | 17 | CASSPQGSRGGTDTQYF
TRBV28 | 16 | CASSPGRRGRNQPQHF
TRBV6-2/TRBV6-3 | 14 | CASSSVTGYNEQFF
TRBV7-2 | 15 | CASSPGPHSNQPQHF
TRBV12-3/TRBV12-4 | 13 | CASSSTGSGELFF
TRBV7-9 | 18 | CASNRWLAGGIRTDTQYF
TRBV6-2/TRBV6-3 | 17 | CASSYSHRDRAHVGQYF
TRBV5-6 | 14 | CASSLGASPSAQYF
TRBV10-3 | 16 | CAISEVTSGVQETQYF
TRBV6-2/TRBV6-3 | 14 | CASSSFNSYGTYTF
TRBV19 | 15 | CASSIPTGNNQPQHF
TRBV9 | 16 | CASSVVGRGEYNEQFF
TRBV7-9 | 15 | CASRLQEVLGTEAFF
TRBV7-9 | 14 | CASSLGAGWHGYTF
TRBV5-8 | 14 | CASSFGQGTDTQYF
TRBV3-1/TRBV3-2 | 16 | CASSQPGQGFEEKLFF
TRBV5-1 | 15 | CASSLGGGENTEAFF
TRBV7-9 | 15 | CASSRTSGGYNEQFF
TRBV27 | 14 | CASSLGQDRNTIYF
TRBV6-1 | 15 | CASSEWQASNQPQHF
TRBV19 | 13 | CASSITPGQEQFF
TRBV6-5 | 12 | CASSDRGETQYF
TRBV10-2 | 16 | CASRGTAIRNGETQYF
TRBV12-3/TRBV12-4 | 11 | CASSSRVGYTF
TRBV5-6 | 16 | CASSLAHGTGLYEQYF
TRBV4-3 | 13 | CASSQGRGSGYTF